The 25 T cell receptor beta chains listed next were all sequenced from one sample in a study of glioma-infiltrating T cells after dendritic cell vaccination. Here immunoSEQ multiplex PCR was the method, and the copy in TCRdb shows in-frame clones only, minus some. The data show 80,000 to 100,000 clones, around three quarters seen once. This material consisted of blood, taken before dendritic cell vaccination. The receptors stem from a human donor with glioblastoma.

The chain recombines TRBV7-9 with TRBJ2-7; 8 bases align to TRBD2. V was clipped by 5 bases and J by 0 bases; unmatched bases: 6. Germline values: CDR1 SEHNR, CDR2 FQNEAQ (reference sequence). The CDR3 sequence is 15 residues long. CDR3 nucleotides: TGTGCCAGCAGCCCGGGAGGGCTTAGCTCCTACGAGCAGTACTTC. Amino acids: CASSPGGLSSYEQYF.

V is TRBV6-1 and J is TRBJ1-1, with TRBD1 as a possible D gene (5 bases). The germline gives CDR1 MNHNS, CDR2 SASEGT. This CDR3 region has 14 residues. V lost 10 bases and J 0 bases, leaving 15 bases between the germline ends. The CDR3 sequence is CANSFGTLNTEAFF. In DNA form, the CDR3 reads TGTGCCAACAGCTTTGGGACTTTGAACACTGAAGCTTTCTTT.

This chain joins TRBV5-1 and TRBJ2-7; possibly TRBD2 for D (6 bases). The CDR3 is 13 amino acids. Germline V gives CDR1 SGHRS, CDR2 YFSETQ. The V and J ends lost 4 bases and 7 bases respectively, with 15 bases between them. CDR3 bases: TGCGCCAGCAGCGCGGAGGAGGGATGGGAGCAGTACTTC. Translated: CASSAEEGWEQYF.

This chain uses TRBV19 with TRBJ2-3; 9 bases match TRBD2. The J segment lost 4 bases and the V segment lost 4 bases, leaving 6 bases of the junction unmatched. The CDR3 loop spans 15 amino acids. CDR1 and CDR2 (germline): LNHDA, SQIVND (reference sequence). The CDR3 region is CASSKLAGDADTQYF. The CDR3 DNA is TGTGCCAGTAGTAAGTTAGCGGGAGATGCAGATACGCAGTATTTT. The full variable domain, rest sourced from reference TRBV19 and TRBJ2-3, is DGGITQSPKYLFRKEGQNVTLSCEQNLNHDAMYWYRQDPGQGLRLIYYSQIVNDFQKGDIAEGYSVSREKKESFPLTVTSAQKNPTAFYLCASSKLAGDADTQYFGPGTRLTVL.

The rearrangement uses TRBV12-2 and TRBJ2-2; TRBD1 is the table's D call and was not checked against the DNA. TRBV12-2 is an annotated pseudogene. This CDR3 has 17 residues. This chain's CDR3 is CASRFQGDTMNTGELFF. The CDR3 DNA reads TGTGCAAGTCGCTTTCAGGGGGACACCATGAACACCGGGGAGCTGTTTTTT.

This rearrangement joins TRBV4-1 to TRBJ1-1, with TRBD1 matching 7 bases. Germline-derived CDR1 and CDR2 are MGHRA and YSYEKL. CDR3 length equals 14 residues. V lost 4 bases and J lost 0; bases outside the gene matches: 2. The CDR3 region has the DNA TGCGCCAGCAGCCCCAGGGGGATGAACACTGAAGCTTTCTTT. Translating gives CASSPRGMNTEAFF.

The rearrangement uses TRBV11-3 and TRBJ1-1; TRBD1 is a possible D gene (5 bases). Germline V gene sequence: CDR1 SGHNT, CDR2 YENEEA. The CDR3 has 13 amino acids. Deletions cut 4 bases from V and 1 base from J, with 7 bases between. CDR3 nucleotides: TGTGCCAGCAGCTCGCAGGGGAACACTGAAGCTTTCTTT. The encoded protein is CASSSQGNTEAFF.

This clone was counted once. The genes are TRBV5-8 and TRBJ1-1; a weak D match, TRBD1 (5 bases). Germline-derived CDR1 and CDR2 are SGHTS and YDEGEE. Trimming shortened V by 0 bases and J by 3 bases, and 18 bases separated the two germline ends. The CDR3 runs 17 residues. CDR3 coding DNA: TGTGCCAGCAGCTTGGCCTGGCTGGCTGGACACCACACTGAAGCTTTCTTT. It codes for CASSLAWLAGHHTEAFF.

The genes are TRBV6-5 and TRBJ2-1; D is perhaps TRBD2 (5 bases). V gave up 2 bases and J gave up 0 bases, with 8 bases separating them. The CDR3 sequence is 15 residues long. Germline V lookup: CDR1 MNHEY, CDR2 SVGAGI. CDR3 sequence reads: CASSYSGSSYNEQFF. CDR3 sequence (DNA): TGTGCCAGCAGTTACAGCGGCAGCTCCTACAATGAGCAGTTCTTC.

Notes on this clone: The junction departs from germline at one end; a sequencing error may be responsible. The chain links TRBV6-1 to TRBJ2-5, with 9 bases matching TRBD2. Germline CDR1 MNHNS, CDR2 SASEGT. CDR3 length: 15 amino acids. The chain's CDR3 is CASSEALDSGSRVDF. The CDR3 coding sequence is TGTGCCAGCAGTGAAGCGCTTGATAGCGGGAGTCGCGTGGACTTC.

The rearrangement links TRBV7-3 to TRBJ2-1; D is unclear. This CDR3 is 13 amino acids long. V shed 0 bases and J shed 5 bases, with 5 bases lying between them. Germline values: CDR1 SGHTA, CDR2 FQGTGA. CDR3 region: CASSLTRDNEQFF. In DNA form, the CDR3 reads TGTGCCAGCAGCTTAACTCGCGACAATGAGCAGTTCTTC.

This rearrangement joins TRBV5-4 to TRBJ2-2; possibly TRBD2 for D (5 bases). The germline V and J ends were trimmed by 0 bases and 7 bases, with 7 bases remaining between them. Germline assignment: CDR1 SGHNT and CDR2 YYREEE (reference sequence). The CDR3 spans 13 residues. Here the CDR3 reads CASSLERGGELFF. In DNA, the CDR3 is TGTGCCAGCAGCTTGGAACGGGGCGGGGAGCTGTTTTTT.

This clone was seen more than once but under ten times. Germline is not matched at one junction end, which may reflect a read error. This chain joins TRBV7-7 and TRBJ2-3, with 12 bases aligning to TRBD2. This CDR3 region has 15 residues. Germline V lookup: CDR1 SSHAT, CDR2 FNYEAQ (reference sequence). The CDR3 is CASSPSGGAGNTQYF. The CDR3 DNA reads TGTGCTAGCAGCCCTAGCGGGGGGGCCGGGAATACGCAGTATTTT.

This clone was seen only a few times. The gene calls are TRBV5-8 and TRBJ2-7; a possible D gene is TRBD1 (5 bases). This CDR3 spans 14 amino acids. Trimming took off 7 bases at V and 0 bases at J, with 14 bases between the two ends. CDR1 and CDR2 (germline): SGHTS, YDEGEE. CDR3 in amino acids: CASGPSRASYEQYF. The CDR3 DNA follows: TGTGCCAGCGGACCTTCCAGGGCCTCCTACGAGCAGTACTTC.

The chain recombines TRBV15 with TRBJ2-3; TRBD2 is a possible D gene (6 bases). The V end was cut by 1 base, the J end by 4 bases, with 9 bases between. The CDR3 length is 14 residues. CDR1 and CDR2 (germline): LNHNV, YYDKDF (reference sequence). CDR3 sequence reads: CATSRGTGADTQYF. The DNA for the CDR3 is TGTGCCACCAGCAGAGGTACGGGAGCAGATACGCAGTATTTT. The full variable domain, completed using reference TRBV15 and TRBJ2-3, is DAMVIQNPRYQVTQFGKPVTLSCSQTLNHNVMYWYQQKSSQAPKLLFHYYDKDFNNEADTPDNFQSRRPNTSFCFLDIRSPGLGDTAMYLCATSRGTGADTQYFGPGTRLTVL.

The J gene is TRBJ1-5, the V gene TRBV19; D possibly corresponds to TRBD1 (6 bases). This CDR3 contains 15 residues. Per germline, CDR1 LNHDA and CDR2 SQIVND (reference sequence). V dropped 8 bases and J dropped 0 bases, with 14 bases sitting between them. CDR3 in amino acids: CASHRARYSNQPQHF. CDR3 bases: TGTGCCAGTCACAGGGCCAGGTATAGCAATCAGCCCCAGCATTTT.

The CDR3 nucleotides are TGCGCCAGCAGCTTAGAGAGGGACACTGAAGCTTTCTTT. This sequence encodes CASSLERDTEAFF. This rearrangement joins TRBV4-1 to TRBJ1-1; the D is unclear. The CDR3 contains 13 residues. V dropped 5 bases and J dropped 3 bases, with 10 bases sitting between them. CDR1 is MGHRA, CDR2 YSYEKL, per germline.

V is TRBV5-1 and J is TRBJ2-5, with 11 positions matching TRBD1. The last part of the DNA fits TRBJ2-7 better; the J call may be wrong. The CDR3 is 16 residues long. From germline, CDR1 is SGHRS and CDR2 YFSETQ. The CDR3 sequence: CASSSLPGQGAYEQYF. Here the CDR3 DNA reads TGCGCCAGCAGCTCCTTACCAGGACAGGGGGCTTACGAGCAGTACTTC.

The rearrangement links TRBV6-1 to TRBJ2-7; 7 bases match TRBD2. CDR3 length equals 16 residues. From germline, CDR1 is MNHNS and CDR2 SASEGT. Unmatched junction bases numbered 11, after V lost 4 bases and J lost 2 bases. CDR3 sequence: CASSVLLAGAPYEQYF. The CDR3 nucleotides are TGTGCCAGCAGTGTCCTGTTAGCGGGCGCCCCCTACGAGCAGTACTTC.

The chain combines TRBV9 with TRBJ1-6; tentative D call: TRBD1 (6 bases). CDR1 and CDR2 (germline): SGDLS, YYNGEE. CDR3 size: 16 residues. V was clipped by 0 bases and J by 4 bases, with 11 bases between them. The CDR3: CASSVEEGHYNSPLHF. The CDR3 nucleotides are TGTGCCAGCAGCGTAGAAGAGGGACATTATAATTCACCCCTCCACTTT.

This clone was picked up a small number of times. V and J are TRBV7-9 and TRBJ2-1; 7 bases fit TRBD1. The germline CDR1 and CDR2 sequences are SEHNR and FQNEAQ (reference sequence). This CDR3 has 14 amino acids. V lost 4 bases, J lost 2 bases, and 2 bases stayed unmatched. CDR3 amino acids: CASSWQGAYNEQFF. The CDR3 bases are TGTGCCAGCAGCTGGCAGGGGGCCTACAATGAGCAGTTCTTC.

The chain employs TRBV5-1 and TRBJ1-5; 9 bases align to TRBD1. There are 16 residues in the CDR3. The germline V gene has CDR1 SGHRS and CDR2 YFSETQ. The V gene end was trimmed by 1 base and the J gene end by 6 bases; junction bases not matched to a gene: 8. CDR3 loop: CASSLSGATGGQPQHF. The CDR3 DNA reads TGCGCCAGCAGCTTGAGTGGGGCGACAGGGGGTCAGCCCCAGCATTTT.

The CDR3 DNA follows: TGTGCCAGCAGCTTCCAGGGGGCGGTCTCTGGAAACACCATATATTTT. It specifies CASSFQGAVSGNTIYF. The gene calls are TRBV5-6 and TRBJ1-3; 8 nucleotides match TRBD1. The CDR3 spans 16 residues. The germline gives CDR1 SGHDT, CDR2 YYEEEE. J was trimmed by 0 bases and V by 2 bases; bases with no gene match: 4.

The rearrangement joins TRBV5-5 to TRBJ2-7, with TRBD1 as a possible D gene (6 bases). Deletions cut 0 bases from V and 4 bases from J, with 14 bases between. The CDR3 extends over 15 amino acids. Per the germline V gene, CDR1 is SGHKS and CDR2 is YYEKEE (reference sequence). CDR3 residues: CASSLEGHNGYEQYF. CDR3 nucleotides: TGTGCCAGCAGCTTGGAGGGACACAATGGTTACGAGCAGTACTTC.

Only a few counts were recorded for this clone. The CDR3 bases are TGTGCCAGCAACCCTGGACAGGGTAGTGGCTACACCTTC. Protein: CASNPGQGSGYTF. The genes are TRBV7-9 and TRBJ1-2, with 8 bases that match TRBD1. The CDR3 has 13 amino acids. The J segment lost 7 bases and the V segment lost 7 bases, leaving 8 bases of the junction unmatched. Germline CDR1 reads SEHNR; CDR2 reads FQNEAQ (reference sequence).